This record concerns one T cell receptor beta chain sequence. Its specificity is not known. The data derive from a study of graft-versus-host responses after intestinal transplantation. Study-level background: Transplantation in recipients was multivisceral, liver-intestinal, or isolated intestinal. Induction using anti-thymocyte globulin, followed by tacrolimus and steroids for about 3 years, was given to all recipients.

TCRdb's copy holds only in-frame clones and misses some; the assay was immunoSEQ multiplex PCR. The sample has 80,000 to 85,000 clones, roughly 91% seen once. J lost 1 base, V lost 6 bases, and 5 bases had no gene match. The CDR3 extends over 14 amino acids. The germline gives CDR1 SNHLY, CDR2 FYNNEI. J is TRBJ1-1 and V is TRBV2; 7 bases agree with TRBD1. The sample here was unstimulated CD4+ T cells sorted from spleen or lymph node cells, taken before intestinal transplant. The source of this sequence is a human donor who received an intestinal transplant. The CDR3 DNA follows: TGTGCCAGCAGGTCGGACAGGCAGAACACTGAAGCTTTCTTT. It yields the protein CASRSDRQNTEAFF.